Below, 28 T cell receptor beta chains from the same sample are listed, as sequenced in a study of early T cells in non-severe SARS-CoV-2 infection. TCRdb re-analysed the 5' RACE reads in MiXCR, keeping a single row per CDR3 protein. The repertoire holds about 33,000 distinct CDR3 sequences, with approximately 6% as singletons. What was sequenced was whole blood. Receptors were obtained from an adult who was a healthcare worker with PCR-confirmed SARS-CoV-2 infection or an uninfected control (not recorded which).

This clonotype was found many times. The genes are TRBV7-9 and TRBJ2-3; the D is unclear. Trimming left V 5 bases short and J 0 bases short, with 15 bases between. Germline CDR1 is SEHNR and CDR2 is FQNEAQ (reference sequence). The CDR3 length is 16 residues. This CDR3 reads CASSRAVAGSTDTQYF. The CDR3 DNA reads TGTGCCAGCAGCCGTGCCGTGGCAGGCAGCACAGATACGCAGTATTTT.

This chain joins TRBV9 and TRBJ1-4; the match to TRBD1 covers 9 bases. V gave up 4 bases and J gave up 8 bases; unmatched junction bases: 12. The CDR3 spans 16 residues. Per germline, CDR1 SGDLS and CDR2 YYNGEE. As DNA, the CDR3 is TGTGCCAGCAGCACTGGGGACAGGGACGGAGAAGAAAAACTGTTTTTT. It translates to CASSTGDRDGEEKLFF.

Ten or more counts support this clonotype. The rearrangement links TRBV19 to TRBJ2-2; D remains unclear. Deletions cut 7 bases from V and 6 bases from J, with 0 bases between. This CDR3 has 9 residues. In germline, CDR1 is LNHDA, CDR2 SQIVND (reference sequence). CDR3 loop: CASTGELFF. DNA for the CDR3: TGTGCCAGTACCGGGGAGCTGTTTTTT.

This clonotype was detected many times. The chain joins TRBV6-5 to TRBJ1-1; D unclear. The CDR3 is 14 amino acids. The V end was cut by 4 bases, the J end by 0 bases, with 9 bases between. Looked up from germline, CDR1 is MNHEY and CDR2 is SVGAGI. CDR3 in amino acids: CASSSTEVNTEAFF. For the CDR3, the DNA is TGTGCCAGCAGTTCCACTGAGGTGAACACTGAAGCTTTCTTT.

In this sample, this clonotype turned up many times. The chain joins TRBV6-1 to TRBJ2-4; no reliable D call. Germline CDR1 MNHNS, CDR2 SASEGT. CDR3 length: 13 amino acids. Trimming removed 3 bases from V and 5 bases from J, with 8 bases in between. CDR3 loop: CASSEGSENIQYF. The CDR3 nucleotides read TGTGCCAGCAGTGAGGGTTCGGAAAACATTCAGTACTTC.

This chain uses TRBV29-1 with TRBJ1-1; D not certain. The CDR3 is made up of 11 amino acids. V gave up 1 base and J gave up 3 bases, with 3 bases separating them. Germline lookup yields CDR1 SQVTM and CDR2 ANQGSEA. CDR3 protein: CSVEADTEAFF. CDR3 nucleotides: TGCAGCGTTGAAGCTGACACTGAAGCTTTCTTT.

The genes are TRBV30 and TRBJ2-5; D is ambiguous. This CDR3 is built from 13 residues. CDR1 GTSNPN and CDR2 SVGIG come from the germline V gene (reference sequence). V lost 0 bases to trimming and J lost 1 base, with 6 bases between them. CDR3 amino acids: CAWSVSSQETQYF. The CDR3 DNA sequence: TGTGCCTGGAGTGTTAGCAGCCAAGAGACCCAGTACTTC.

The V call is TRBV4-1, the J call TRBJ2-1; D remains ambiguous. V dropped 0 bases and J dropped 1 base, with 4 bases sitting between them. The germline CDR1 and CDR2 sequences are MGHRA and YSYEKL. The CDR3 totals 14 residues. As DNA, the CDR3 is TGCGCCAGCAGCCAAGAGGGGTCCTACAATGAGCAGTTCTTC. Translated, it gives CASSQEGSYNEQFF.

This clonotype was detected ten times or more. The CDR3 coding sequence is TGTGCCACCAGCAGCGTCTCAGGGGGCCGAACTGAAGCTTTCTTT. Its translation: CATSSVSGGRTEAFF. This chain joins TRBV15 and TRBJ1-1; 8 bases are a match to TRBD1. This CDR3 comprises 15 residues. In germline, CDR1 is LNHNV, CDR2 YYDKDF (reference sequence). The trim removed 3 bases at V and 5 bases at J, leaving 8 bases unmatched.

This clonotype occurred a few times. V and J are TRBV4-2 and TRBJ2-7; D gene unclear. Trimming took 3 bases from V and 0 from J, leaving 15 bases between them. CDR3 length: 16 amino acids. The germline V gene encodes CDR1 LGHNA and CDR2 YNFKEQ. This CDR3 reads CASSQAPTSSSYEQYF. The CDR3 DNA sequence: TGTGCCAGCAGCCAGGCGCCGACCTCTAGCTCCTACGAGCAGTACTTC.

The J gene is TRBJ2-4, the V gene TRBV11-2, with a possible D match to TRBD1 (5 bases). The V gene lost 6 bases and the J gene lost 5 bases, with 14 bases spanning the gap. Per the germline V gene, CDR1 is SGHAT and CDR2 is FQNNGV. CDR3 length: 14 amino acids. As DNA, the CDR3 is TGTGCCAGCAGAGCCCCGGGCAGGGAAAACATTCAGTACTTC. Protein: CASRAPGRENIQYF.

The sample holds many counts of this clonotype. This rearrangement joins TRBV6-6 to TRBJ1-2; D may be TRBD1 (6 bases). V lost 8 bases and J 8 bases, leaving 21 bases between the germline ends. There are 14 residues in the CDR3. Germline V CDR1 and CDR2: MNHNY, SVGAGI (reference sequence). The chain's CDR3 is CASPTKDRGNGYTF. CDR3 coding DNA: TGTGCCAGCCCGACGAAGGACAGAGGGAACGGCTACACCTTC.

This clonotype was counted ten times or more. The chain combines TRBV20-1 with TRBJ2-3; no definite D call. Germline values: CDR1 DFQATT, CDR2 SNEGSKA (reference sequence). The CDR3 contains 12 residues. V lost 3 bases to trimming and J lost 3 bases, with 7 bases between them. This chain's CDR3 is CSASDGTDTQYF. The CDR3 nucleotides read TGCAGTGCTAGTGACGGGACAGATACGCAGTATTTT.

This clonotype was observed many times. The chain has TRBV20-1 and TRBJ2-3, with D perhaps matching TRBD2 (5 bases). From germline, CDR1 is DFQATT and CDR2 SNEGSKA (reference sequence). The CDR3 runs to 14 residues. V lost 3 bases, J lost 3 bases, and 13 bases lay in between. The CDR3 bases are TGCAGTGCTAGTAACGGGGTAGAAACAGATACGCAGTATTTT. The encoded protein is CSASNGVETDTQYF.

This clonotype was counted many times. The rearrangement links TRBV18 to TRBJ2-1, with 7 bases identical to TRBD2. V was pared by 1 base and J by 7 bases, with 10 bases of the junction left unmatched. Looked up from germline, CDR1 is KGHSH and CDR2 is LQKENI. The CDR3 covers 16 residues. In DNA form, the CDR3 reads TGTGCCAGCTCACCACTCTCCCGGGGGGACGTAAATGAGCAGTTCTTC. Protein product: CASSPLSRGDVNEQFF.

This clonotype was found many times. V and J are TRBV10-3 and TRBJ1-1; no firm D call. Trimming cost V 5 bases and J 6 bases, with 19 bases left between them. CDR1 is ENHRY and CDR2 is SYGVKD in the germline V gene. The CDR3 has 15 residues. CDR3 region: CAISTAAPQWAEAFF. CDR3 DNA sequence: TGTGCCATCAGTACTGCGGCGCCCCAATGGGCTGAAGCTTTCTTT.

This clonotype has a count of ten or more. This chain links TRBV30 with TRBJ1-1; tentative D call: TRBD1 (6 bases). This CDR3 region has 11 residues. Deletions cut 3 bases from V and 10 bases from J, with 12 bases between. In germline, CDR1 is GTSNPN, CDR2 SVGIG (reference sequence). The DNA of the CDR3 is TGTGCCTGGAGCCCGGGGGGCGCAGCTTTCTTT. Translated, it gives CAWSPGGAAFF. The variable domain in full, completed from reference TRBV30 and TRBJ1-1, reads SQTIHQWPATLVQPVGSPLSLECTVEGTSNPNLYWYRQAAGRGLQLLFYSVGIGQISSEVPQNLSASRPQDRQFILSSKKLLLSDSGFYLCAWSPGGAAFFGQGTRLTVV.

This clonotype was detected only a few times. The rearrangement uses TRBV6-2 or TRBV6-3 and TRBJ1-2, with a possible D match to TRBD1 (5 bases). This CDR3 has 13 amino acids. Germline loops: CDR1 MNHEY, CDR2 SVGEGT. V was clipped by 2 bases and J by 2 bases, with 6 bases between them. The CDR3 nucleotides are TGTGCCAGCAGTTACCGGGACAACTATGGCTACACCTTC. Translating gives CASSYRDNYGYTF.

The table lists this clonotype with many counts. The chain is built from TRBV4-1 and TRBJ1-4; D unclear. CDR3 length: 14 amino acids. Trimming stripped 0 bases from V and 4 bases from J, with 6 bases between. In germline, CDR1 is MGHRA, CDR2 YSYEKL. Here the CDR3 DNA reads TGCGCCAGCAGCCAAGAGCTCCGTAATGAAAAACTGTTTTTT. Its protein product is CASSQELRNEKLFF.

This clonotype was seen at least ten times. This chain uses TRBV7-9 with TRBJ1-2, with D tentatively TRBD1 (6 bases). The length of the CDR3 is 14 residues. Germline-derived CDR1 and CDR2 are SEHNR and FQNEAQ (reference sequence). V was shortened by 5 bases and J by 4 bases, with 14 bases between the two germline ends. The CDR3 is CASSPDGGAYGYTF. In DNA, the CDR3 is TGTGCCAGCAGCCCTGACGGGGGCGCCTATGGCTACACCTTC.

This clonotype was observed many times. CDR3 residues: CASSLGGTGNSPLHF. The CDR3 DNA reads as TGTGCCAGCAGCTTAGGGGGGACAGGGAATTCACCCCTCCACTTT. This chain links TRBV13 with TRBJ1-6; 9 bases are shared with TRBD1. The CDR3 runs to 15 residues. V was clipped by 0 bases and J by 7 bases; unmatched bases: 1. Germline values: CDR1 PRHDT, CDR2 FYEKMQ (reference sequence).

This clonotype was found many times. The chain carries TRBV28 and TRBJ1-5; D unclear. The CDR3 extends over 15 amino acids. Germline V gene lookup returns CDR1 MDHEN and CDR2 SYDVKM. With 5 bases removed from V and 3 bases from J, the gap between germline ends came to 14 bases. The chain's CDR3 is CASSRPGDNNQPQHF. DNA for the CDR3: TGTGCCAGCAGTCGGCCGGGAGACAACAATCAGCCCCAGCATTTT.

The chain links TRBV19 to TRBJ2-5, with 11 nucleotides matching TRBD1. Germline CDR1 is LNHDA and CDR2 is SQIVND (reference sequence). Germline trimming cut 5 bases from V and 6 bases from J; bases unmatched to any gene: 5. The CDR3 is 14 amino acids. Here the CDR3 reads CASSLGQGAKTQYF. The CDR3 DNA reads as TGTGCCAGTAGTCTCGGACAGGGGGCCAAGACCCAGTACTTC.

This clonotype was detected many times. This chain joins TRBV12-3 or TRBV12-4 and TRBJ1-2; no clear D gene. CDR3 length: 12 residues. V was trimmed by 7 bases and J by 2 bases, leaving 8 bases between them. CDR3 DNA: TGTGCCAGCACCGATCAGAACTATGGCTACACCTTC. It codes for CASTDQNYGYTF.

The table lists this clonotype with many counts. This chain joins TRBV20-1 and TRBJ2-7; D perhaps matches TRBD1 (5 bases). Germline V gene data show CDR1 as DFQATT and CDR2 as SNEGSKA (reference sequence). The CDR3 contains 12 residues. V gave up 6 bases and J gave up 1 base, with 10 bases separating them. CDR3: CSAHTGSYEQYF. The CDR3 DNA reads TGCAGTGCCCACACAGGATCCTACGAGCAGTACTTC.

This sequence joins TRBV5-5 and TRBJ1-1; D is ambiguous. The CDR3 runs to 13 residues. Germline V CDR1 and CDR2: SGHKS, YYEKEE (reference sequence). Trimming shortened V by 5 bases and J by 6 bases, and 14 bases separated the two germline ends. CDR3: CASSKDLFSEAFF. The DNA for the CDR3 is TGTGCCAGCAGTAAGGACCTTTTTTCTGAAGCTTTCTTT.

This clonotype was detected a few times. The V gene is TRBV28, the J gene TRBJ2-3, with D tentatively TRBD1 (5 bases). The CDR3 spans 14 residues. V was cut by 6 bases and J by 0 bases, with 10 bases left in between. The germline V gene has CDR1 MDHEN and CDR2 SYDVKM. DNA of the CDR3: TGTGCCAGCAGCTCCGGACAAAGCACAGATACGCAGTATTTT. Protein product: CASSSGQSTDTQYF.

This clonotype was observed a few times. The V call is TRBV10-2, the J call TRBJ2-5, with D possibly called TRBD1 or TRBD2 (5 bases each). V gave up 5 bases and J gave up 4 bases, with 11 bases separating them. Germline lookup yields CDR1 WSHSY and CDR2 SAAADI. There are 13 residues in the CDR3. CDR3 sequence (DNA): TGCGCCAGCAGTCACGGGACCCTAGAGACCCAGTACTTC. Its protein product is CASSHGTLETQYF.